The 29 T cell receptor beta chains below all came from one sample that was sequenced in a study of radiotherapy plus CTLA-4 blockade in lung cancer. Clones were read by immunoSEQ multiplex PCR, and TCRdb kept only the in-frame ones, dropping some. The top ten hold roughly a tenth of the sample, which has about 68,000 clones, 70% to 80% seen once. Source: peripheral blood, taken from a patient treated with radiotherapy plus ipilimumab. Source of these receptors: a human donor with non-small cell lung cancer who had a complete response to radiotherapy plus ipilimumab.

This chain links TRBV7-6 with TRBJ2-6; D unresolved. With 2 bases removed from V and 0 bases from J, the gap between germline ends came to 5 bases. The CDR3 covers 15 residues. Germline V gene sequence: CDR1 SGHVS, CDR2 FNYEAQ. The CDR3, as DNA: TGTGCCAGCAGCTTACTGTACTCTGGGGCCAACGTCCTGACTTTC. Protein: CASSLLYSGANVLTF.

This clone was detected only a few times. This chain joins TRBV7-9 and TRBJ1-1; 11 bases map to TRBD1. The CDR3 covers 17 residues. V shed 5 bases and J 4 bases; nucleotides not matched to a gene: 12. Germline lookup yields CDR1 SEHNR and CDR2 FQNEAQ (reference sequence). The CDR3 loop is CASSPLDRGHRSTEAFF. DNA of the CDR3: TGTGCCAGCAGCCCTTTGGACAGGGGGCATAGAAGCACTGAAGCTTTCTTT.

The chain's CDR3 is CASSDEGQGPYEQYF. Here the CDR3 DNA reads TGTGCCAGCAGCGACGAGGGGCAGGGCCCCTACGAGCAGTACTTC. V usage is TRBV21-1 and J usage is TRBJ2-7. TRBV21-1 is assigned pseudogene status. This CDR3 has 15 amino acids.

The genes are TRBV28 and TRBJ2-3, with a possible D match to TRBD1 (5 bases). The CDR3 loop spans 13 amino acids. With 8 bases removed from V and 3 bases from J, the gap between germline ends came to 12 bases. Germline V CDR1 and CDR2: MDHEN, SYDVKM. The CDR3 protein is CASWGRETDTQYF. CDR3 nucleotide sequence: TGTGCCAGCTGGGGCAGGGAAACAGATACGCAGTATTTT.

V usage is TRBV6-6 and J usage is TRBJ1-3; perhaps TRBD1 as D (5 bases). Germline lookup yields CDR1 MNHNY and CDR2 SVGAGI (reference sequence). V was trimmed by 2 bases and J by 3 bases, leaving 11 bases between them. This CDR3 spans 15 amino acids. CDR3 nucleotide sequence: TGTGCCAGCAGTTACCAGGGTTCTCGTGGAAACACCATATATTTT. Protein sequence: CASSYQGSRGNTIYF.

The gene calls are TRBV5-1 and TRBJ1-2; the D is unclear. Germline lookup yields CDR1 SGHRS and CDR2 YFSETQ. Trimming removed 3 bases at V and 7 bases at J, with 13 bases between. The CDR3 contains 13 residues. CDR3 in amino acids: CASSSTALGGYTF. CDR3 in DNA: TGCGCCAGCAGCTCCACAGCCCTGGGTGGCTACACCTTC.

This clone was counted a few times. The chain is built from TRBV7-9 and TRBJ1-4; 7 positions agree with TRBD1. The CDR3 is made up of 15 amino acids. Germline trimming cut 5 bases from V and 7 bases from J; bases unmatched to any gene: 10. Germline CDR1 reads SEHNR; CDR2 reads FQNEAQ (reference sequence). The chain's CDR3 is CASSVRDSIPEKLFF. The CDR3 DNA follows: TGTGCCAGCAGCGTACGGGACAGTATCCCTGAAAAACTGTTTTTT.

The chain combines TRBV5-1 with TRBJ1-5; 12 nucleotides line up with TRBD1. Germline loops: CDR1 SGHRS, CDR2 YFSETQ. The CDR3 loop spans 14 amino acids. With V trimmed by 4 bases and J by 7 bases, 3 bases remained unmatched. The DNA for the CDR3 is TGCGCCAGCAGCGCCGGGACAGGGGGCCAGCCCCAGCATTTT. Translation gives CASSAGTGGQPQHF. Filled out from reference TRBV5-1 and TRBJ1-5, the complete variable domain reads KAGVTQTPRYLIKTRGQQVTLSCSPISGHRSVSWYQQTPGQGLQFLFEYFSETQRNKGNFPGRFSGRQFSNSRSEMNVSTLELGDSALYLCASSAGTGGQPQHFGDGTRLSIL.

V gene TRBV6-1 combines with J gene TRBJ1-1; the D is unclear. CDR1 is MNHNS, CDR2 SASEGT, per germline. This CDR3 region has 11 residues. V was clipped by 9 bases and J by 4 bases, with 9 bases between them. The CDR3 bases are TGTGCCAGTTTGACTAGCACTGAAGCTTTCTTT. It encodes CASLTSTEAFF.

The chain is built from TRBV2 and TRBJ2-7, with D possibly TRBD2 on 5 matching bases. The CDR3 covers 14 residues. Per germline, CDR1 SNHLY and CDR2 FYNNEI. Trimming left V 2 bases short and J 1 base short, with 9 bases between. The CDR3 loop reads CASSEMGSSYEQYV. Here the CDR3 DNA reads TGTGCCAGCAGTGAAATGGGGAGTTCCTACGAGCAGTACGTC.

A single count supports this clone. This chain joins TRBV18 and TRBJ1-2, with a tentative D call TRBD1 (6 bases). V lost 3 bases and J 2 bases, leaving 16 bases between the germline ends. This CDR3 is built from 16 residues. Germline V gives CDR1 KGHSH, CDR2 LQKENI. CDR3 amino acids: CASSPRRDTRNYGYTF. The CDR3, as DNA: TGTGCCAGCTCACCCAGGAGGGACACCCGAAACTATGGCTACACCTTC.

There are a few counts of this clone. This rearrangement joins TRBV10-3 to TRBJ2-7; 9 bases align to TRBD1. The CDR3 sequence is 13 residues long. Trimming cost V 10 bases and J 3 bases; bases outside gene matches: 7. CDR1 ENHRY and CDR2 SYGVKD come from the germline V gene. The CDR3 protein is CATSGTGIYEQYV. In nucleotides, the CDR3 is TGTGCCACCTCCGGGACAGGGATCTACGAGCAGTACGTC.

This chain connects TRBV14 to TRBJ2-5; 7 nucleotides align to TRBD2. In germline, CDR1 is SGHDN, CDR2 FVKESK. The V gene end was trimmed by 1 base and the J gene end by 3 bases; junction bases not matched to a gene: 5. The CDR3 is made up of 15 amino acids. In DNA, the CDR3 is TGTGCCAGCAGCCAAGGTACGGGACTAAAAGAGACCCAGTACTTC. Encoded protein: CASSQGTGLKETQYF.

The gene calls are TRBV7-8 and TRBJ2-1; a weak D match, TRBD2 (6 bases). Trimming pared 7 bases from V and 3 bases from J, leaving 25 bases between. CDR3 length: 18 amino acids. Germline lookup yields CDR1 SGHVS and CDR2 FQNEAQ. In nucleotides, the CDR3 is TGTGCCAGCAACAAAGGAGGAGGGTCTATAGCCAACTACAATGAGCAGTTCTTC. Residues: CASNKGGGSIANYNEQFF.

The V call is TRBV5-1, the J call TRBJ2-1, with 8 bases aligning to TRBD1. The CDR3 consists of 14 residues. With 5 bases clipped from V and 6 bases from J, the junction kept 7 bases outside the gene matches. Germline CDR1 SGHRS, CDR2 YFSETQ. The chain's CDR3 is CASRFGQGGNEQFF. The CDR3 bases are TGCGCCAGCAGATTTGGACAGGGAGGCAATGAGCAGTTCTTC.

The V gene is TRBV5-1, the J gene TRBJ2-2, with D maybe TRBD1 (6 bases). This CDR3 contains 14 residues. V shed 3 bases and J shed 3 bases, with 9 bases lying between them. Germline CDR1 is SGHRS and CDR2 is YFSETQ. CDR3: CASSSQGDTGELFF. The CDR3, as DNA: TGCGCCAGCAGCTCACAGGGTGACACCGGGGAGCTGTTTTTT.

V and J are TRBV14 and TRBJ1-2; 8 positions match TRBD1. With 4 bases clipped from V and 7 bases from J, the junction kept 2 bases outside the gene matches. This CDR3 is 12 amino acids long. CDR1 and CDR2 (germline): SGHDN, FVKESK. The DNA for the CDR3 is TGTGCCAGCAGCCTCGGACAGGGTGGCTACACCTTC. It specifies CASSLGQGGYTF.

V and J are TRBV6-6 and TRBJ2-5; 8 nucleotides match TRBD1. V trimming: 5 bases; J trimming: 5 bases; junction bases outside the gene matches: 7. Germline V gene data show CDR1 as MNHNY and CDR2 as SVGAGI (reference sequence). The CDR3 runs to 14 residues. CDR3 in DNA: TGTGCCAGCAGTACTGGACAGGGCAGTGAGACCCAGTACTTC. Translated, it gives CASSTGQGSETQYF.

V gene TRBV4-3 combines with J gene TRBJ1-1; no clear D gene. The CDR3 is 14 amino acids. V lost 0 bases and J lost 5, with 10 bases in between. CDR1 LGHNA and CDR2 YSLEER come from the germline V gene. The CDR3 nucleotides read TGCGCCAGCAGCCAAGACGACACATGGACTGAAGCTTTCTTT. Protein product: CASSQDDTWTEAFF.

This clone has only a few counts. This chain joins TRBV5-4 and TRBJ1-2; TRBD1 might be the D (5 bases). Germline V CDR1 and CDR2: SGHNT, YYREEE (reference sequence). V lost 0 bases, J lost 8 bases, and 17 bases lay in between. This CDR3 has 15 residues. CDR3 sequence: CASSLESRAQKGYTF. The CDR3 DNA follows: TGTGCCAGCAGCTTGGAGAGCAGGGCCCAGAAGGGCTACACCTTC.

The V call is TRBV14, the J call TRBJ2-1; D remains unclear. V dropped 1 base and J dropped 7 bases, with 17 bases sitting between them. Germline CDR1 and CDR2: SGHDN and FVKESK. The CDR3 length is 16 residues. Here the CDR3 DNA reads TGTGCCAGCAGCCAAGTTTTATTGGCACTGGGGAATGAGCAGTTCTTC. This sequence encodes CASSQVLLALGNEQFF.

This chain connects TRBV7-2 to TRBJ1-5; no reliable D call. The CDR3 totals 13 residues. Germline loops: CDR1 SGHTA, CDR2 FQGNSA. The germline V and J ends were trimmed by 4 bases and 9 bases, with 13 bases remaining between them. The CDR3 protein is CASSSGLEWPQHF. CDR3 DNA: TGTGCCAGCAGCTCAGGACTCGAATGGCCCCAGCATTTT.

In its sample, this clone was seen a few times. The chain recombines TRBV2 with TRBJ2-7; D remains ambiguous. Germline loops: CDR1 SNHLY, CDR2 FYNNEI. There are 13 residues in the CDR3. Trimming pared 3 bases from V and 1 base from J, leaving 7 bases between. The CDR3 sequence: CASSETVSYEQYF. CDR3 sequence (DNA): TGTGCCAGCAGTGAGACGGTGTCCTACGAGCAGTACTTC.

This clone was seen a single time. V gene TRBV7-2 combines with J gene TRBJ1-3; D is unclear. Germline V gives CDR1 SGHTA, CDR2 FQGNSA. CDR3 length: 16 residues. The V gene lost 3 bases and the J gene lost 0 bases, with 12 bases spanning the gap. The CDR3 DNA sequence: TGTGCCAGCAGCTTGGCAGGACTCCTCTCTGGAAACACCATATATTTT. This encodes CASSLAGLLSGNTIYF.

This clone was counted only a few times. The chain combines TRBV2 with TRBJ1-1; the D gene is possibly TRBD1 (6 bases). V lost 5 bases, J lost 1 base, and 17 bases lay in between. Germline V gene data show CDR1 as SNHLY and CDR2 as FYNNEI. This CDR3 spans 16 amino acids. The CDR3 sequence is CASSSGRGGRNTEAFF. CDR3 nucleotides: TGTGCCAGCAGTAGTGGTAGGGGGGGACGGAACACTGAAGCTTTCTTT.

For the CDR3, the DNA is TGCGCCAGCAGCTTGGCGGACTCAAACTCTGGAAACACCATATATTTT. The encoded protein is CASSLADSNSGNTIYF. This chain links TRBV5-1 with TRBJ1-3; D unclear. CDR1 and CDR2 from the germline V gene are SGHRS and YFSETQ. The CDR3 extends over 16 amino acids. The V and J ends lost 0 bases and 0 bases respectively, with 10 bases between them.

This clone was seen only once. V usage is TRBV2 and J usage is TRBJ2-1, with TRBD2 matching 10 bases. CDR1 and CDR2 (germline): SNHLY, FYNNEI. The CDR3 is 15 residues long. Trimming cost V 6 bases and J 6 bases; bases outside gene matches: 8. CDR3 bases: TGTGCCAGCAGCCAACTAGCGGGATTATCCAATGAGCAGTTCTTC. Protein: CASSQLAGLSNEQFF.

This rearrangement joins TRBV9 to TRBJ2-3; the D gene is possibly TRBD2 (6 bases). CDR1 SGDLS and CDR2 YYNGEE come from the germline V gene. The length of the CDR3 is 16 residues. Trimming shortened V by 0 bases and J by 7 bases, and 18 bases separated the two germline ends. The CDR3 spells CASSVGGSVAEYTQYF. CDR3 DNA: TGTGCCAGCAGCGTAGGGGGGTCCGTAGCGGAGTATACGCAGTATTTT.

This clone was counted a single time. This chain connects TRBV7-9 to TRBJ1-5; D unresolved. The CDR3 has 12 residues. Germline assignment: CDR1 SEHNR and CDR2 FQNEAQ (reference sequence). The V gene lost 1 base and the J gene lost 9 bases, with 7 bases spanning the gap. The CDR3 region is CASSLGNGPQHF. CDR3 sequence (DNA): TGTGCCAGCAGCTTAGGAAACGGGCCCCAGCATTTT.